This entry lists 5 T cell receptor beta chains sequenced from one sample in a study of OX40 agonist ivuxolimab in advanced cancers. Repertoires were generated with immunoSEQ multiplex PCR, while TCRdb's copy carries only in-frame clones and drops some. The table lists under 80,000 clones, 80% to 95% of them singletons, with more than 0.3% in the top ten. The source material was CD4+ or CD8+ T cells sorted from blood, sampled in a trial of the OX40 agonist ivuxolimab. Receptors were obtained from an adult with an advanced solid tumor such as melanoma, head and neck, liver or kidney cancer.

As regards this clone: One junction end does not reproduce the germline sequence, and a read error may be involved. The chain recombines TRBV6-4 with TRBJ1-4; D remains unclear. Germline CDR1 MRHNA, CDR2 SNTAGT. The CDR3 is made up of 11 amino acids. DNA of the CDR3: TGTGCCCTAGCAGGTCGAGGAAAAACTGTTTTT. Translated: CALAGRGKTVF.

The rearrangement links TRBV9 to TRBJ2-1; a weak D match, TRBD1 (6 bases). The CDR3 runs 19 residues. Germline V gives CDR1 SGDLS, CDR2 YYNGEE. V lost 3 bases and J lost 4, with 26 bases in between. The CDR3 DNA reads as TGTGCCAGCAGCGCCCCGGACAGACAACAACAAACCAGATACAATGAGCAGTTCTTC. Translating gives CASSAPDRQQQTRYNEQFF. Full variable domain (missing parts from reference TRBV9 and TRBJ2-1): DSGVTQTPKHLITATGQRVTLRCSPRSGDLSVYWYQQSLDQGLQFLIQYYNGEERAKGNILERFSAQQFPDLHSELNLSSLELGDSALYFCASSAPDRQQQTRYNEQFFGPGTRLTVL.

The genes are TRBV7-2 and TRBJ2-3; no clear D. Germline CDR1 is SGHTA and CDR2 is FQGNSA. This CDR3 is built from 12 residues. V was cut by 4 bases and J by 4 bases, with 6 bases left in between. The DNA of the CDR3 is TGTGCCAGCAGCTCGGATGCAGATACGCAGTATTTT. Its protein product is CASSSDADTQYF. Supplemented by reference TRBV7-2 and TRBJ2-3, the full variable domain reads GAGVSQSPSNKVTEKGKDVELRCDPISGHTALYWYRQSLGQGLEFLIYFQGNSAPDKSGLPSDRFSAERTGGSVSTLTIQRTQQEDSAVYLCASSSDADTQYFGPGTRLTVL.

The CDR3 loop reads CAIRDRVTTEAFF. The CDR3 coding sequence is TGTGCCATCCGGGACAGGGTCACCACTGAAGCTTTCTTT. The chain recombines TRBV10-3 with TRBJ1-1; TRBD1 agrees at 9 bases. CDR3 length equals 13 residues. Germline V gives CDR1 ENHRY, CDR2 SYGVKD. The ends lost 8 bases at V and 4 bases at J; junction bases unmatched: 5.

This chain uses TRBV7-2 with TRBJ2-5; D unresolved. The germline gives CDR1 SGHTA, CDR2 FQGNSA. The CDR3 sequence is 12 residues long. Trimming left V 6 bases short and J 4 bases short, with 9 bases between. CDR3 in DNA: TGTGCCAGCAGAGAAAACCGAGAGACCCAGTACTTC. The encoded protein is CASRENRETQYF.